This record covers a single T cell receptor (beta chain). TCRdb passed the 5' RACE reads through MiXCR, listing each CDR3 protein once. The sample has about 340,000 distinct CDR3 sequences, 10% to 15% seen once; the top ten hold around a fifth. This record comes from a study of T-cell memory formation after mild COVID-19. CDR1 is LGHNA, CDR2 YSLEER, per germline. V was pared by 0 bases and J by 7 bases, with 13 bases between. The CDR3 contains 15 residues. Sequencing input: PBMCs or a T cell subset sorted from them (not recorded which). This sequence was found in a man aged 18-30 years who had mild COVID-19 (a few samples of this study predate the infection). Cell type and time point are not known. The chain couples TRBV4-3 to TRBJ1-5; D possibly corresponds to TRBD1 (5 bases). The CDR3 DNA reads as TGCGCCAGCAGCCAAGATCGGGGGGTAGGGCAGCCCCAGCATTTT. This translates into CASSQDRGVGQPQHF.